Following are 2 T cell receptor beta chains from one sample sequenced in a study of blood T cell repertoires in COVID-19. Assay: immunoSEQ multiplex PCR; the TCRdb copy retains only in-frame clones and omits some. The sample contains around 400,000 clones, nearly 90% of which appear only once. Sequenced sample: PBMCs or T cells enriched from blood (not recorded which). The receptors were sampled from a woman between 18 and 30 years old who had been exposed to COVID-19.

The chain recombines TRBV20-1 with TRBJ2-7; D perhaps matches TRBD2 (5 bases). In germline, CDR1 is DFQATT, CDR2 SNEGSKA (reference sequence). The CDR3 is 12 residues long. V lost 3 bases to trimming and J lost 2 bases, with 8 bases between them. Here the CDR3 DNA reads TGCAGTGCTAGTCGGGGAACCTACGAGCAGTACTTC. Translated: CSASRGTYEQYF.

V usage is TRBV29-1 and J usage is TRBJ1-2, with 8 bases lining up with TRBD1. J gave up 4 bases and V 4 bases, and 11 bases lay outside the gene matches. This CDR3 is built from 15 residues. Germline-derived CDR1 and CDR2 are SQVTM and ANQGSEA. The CDR3 DNA reads as TGCAGCGTTGTTGTGACAGGGGCCTCTTTCTATGGCTACACCTTC. This encodes CSVVVTGASFYGYTF.